This T cell receptor (beta chain) stems from a study of T cell responses to AZD1222 COVID-19 vaccine. The study's findings and limits: After two AZD1222 doses, spike-specific TCR breadth and depth rose versus day 0. Possibly, clonal diversity was underestimated; donors were largely white British and included more females. Sampling that yielded the repertoires occurred only after the peak T cell response.

Assay: immunoSEQ multiplex PCR; the TCRdb copy retains only in-frame clones and omits some. The table has more than 85,000 clones, approximately 90% seen once. A note on this clone: Its cognate antigen is unknown.

The V and J ends lost 4 bases and 5 bases, in that order; junction bases with no gene match: 5. In germline, CDR1 is SGHTA, CDR2 FQGNSA. This CDR3 spans 14 amino acids. Sample: peripheral blood, taken on day 0 of AZD1222 vaccination. The chain uses TRBV7-2 and TRBJ2-1, with TRBD1 identical over 7 bases. This TCR came from an adult in good health. CDR3 sequence (DNA): TGTGCCAGCAGCTCTCAGCAGGGGGACAATGAGCAGTTCTTC. Translation: CASSSQQGDNEQFF.